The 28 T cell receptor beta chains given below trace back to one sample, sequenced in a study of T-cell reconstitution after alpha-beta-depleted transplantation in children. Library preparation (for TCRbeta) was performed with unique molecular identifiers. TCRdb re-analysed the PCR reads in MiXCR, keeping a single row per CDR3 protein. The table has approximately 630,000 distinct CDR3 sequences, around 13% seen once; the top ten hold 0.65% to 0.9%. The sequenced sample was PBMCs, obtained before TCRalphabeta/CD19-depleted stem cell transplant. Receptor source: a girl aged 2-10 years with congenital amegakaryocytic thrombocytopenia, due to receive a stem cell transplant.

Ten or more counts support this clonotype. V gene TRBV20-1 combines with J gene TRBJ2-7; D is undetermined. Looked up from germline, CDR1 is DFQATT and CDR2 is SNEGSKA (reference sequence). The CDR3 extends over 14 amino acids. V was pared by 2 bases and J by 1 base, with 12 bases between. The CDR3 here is CSARMQGVSYEQYF. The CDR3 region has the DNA TGCAGTGCTAGAATGCAAGGAGTGTCCTACGAGCAGTACTTC.

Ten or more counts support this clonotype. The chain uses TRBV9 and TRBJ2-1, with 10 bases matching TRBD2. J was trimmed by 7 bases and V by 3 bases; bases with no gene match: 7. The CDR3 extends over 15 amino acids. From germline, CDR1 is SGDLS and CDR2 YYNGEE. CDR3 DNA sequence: TGTGCCAGCAGCGCAGCGGGAGGGCCTTCGAATGAGCAGTTCTTC. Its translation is CASSAAGGPSNEQFF.

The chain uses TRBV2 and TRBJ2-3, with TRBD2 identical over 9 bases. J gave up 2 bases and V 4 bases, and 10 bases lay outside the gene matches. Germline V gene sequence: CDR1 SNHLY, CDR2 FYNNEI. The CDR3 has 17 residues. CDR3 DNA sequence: TGTGCCAGCAGTGCGGTGGGTAGCGGGAGAGTCACAGATACGCAGTATTTT. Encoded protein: CASSAVGSGRVTDTQYF.

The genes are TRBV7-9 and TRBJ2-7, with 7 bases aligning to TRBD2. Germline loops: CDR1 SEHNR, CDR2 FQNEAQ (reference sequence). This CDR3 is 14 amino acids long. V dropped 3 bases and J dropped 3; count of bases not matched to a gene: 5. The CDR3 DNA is TGTGCCAGCAGCTTGACTAGCCGTCGCTACGAGCAGTACTTC. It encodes CASSLTSRRYEQYF.

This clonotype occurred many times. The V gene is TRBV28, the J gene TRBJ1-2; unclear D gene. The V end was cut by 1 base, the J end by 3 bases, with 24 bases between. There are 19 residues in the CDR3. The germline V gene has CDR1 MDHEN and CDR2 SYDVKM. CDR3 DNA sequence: TGTGCCAGCAGTTTATTTCACCCCTTCGGCAGACGTCTTGACTATGGCTACACCTTC. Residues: CASSLFHPFGRRLDYGYTF.

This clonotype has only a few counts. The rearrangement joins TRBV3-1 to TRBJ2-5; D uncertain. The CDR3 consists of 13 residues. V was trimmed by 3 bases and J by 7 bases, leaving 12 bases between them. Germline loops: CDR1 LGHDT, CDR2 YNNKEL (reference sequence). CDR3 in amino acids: CASSQLTRRTQYF. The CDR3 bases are TGTGCCAGCAGCCAGCTGACACGGAGGACCCAGTACTTC.

In DNA form, the CDR3 reads TGTGCCAGCAGGTGGGGACAGGTCCTAGGCTACACCTTC. This sequence encodes CASRWGQVLGYTF. The chain uses TRBV28 and TRBJ1-2; 8 bases map to TRBD1. The V and J ends lost 6 bases and 8 bases, in that order; junction bases with no gene match: 8. The CDR3 has 13 residues. CDR1 and CDR2 (germline): MDHEN, SYDVKM.

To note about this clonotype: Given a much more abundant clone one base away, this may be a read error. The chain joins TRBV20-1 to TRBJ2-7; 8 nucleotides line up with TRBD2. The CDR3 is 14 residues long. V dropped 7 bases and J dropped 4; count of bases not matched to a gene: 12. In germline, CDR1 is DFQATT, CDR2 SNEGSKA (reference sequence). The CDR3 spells CSVRVGRVVYEQYF. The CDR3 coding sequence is TGCAGTGTTAGGGTCGGGAGGGTGGTTTACGAGCAGTACTTC.

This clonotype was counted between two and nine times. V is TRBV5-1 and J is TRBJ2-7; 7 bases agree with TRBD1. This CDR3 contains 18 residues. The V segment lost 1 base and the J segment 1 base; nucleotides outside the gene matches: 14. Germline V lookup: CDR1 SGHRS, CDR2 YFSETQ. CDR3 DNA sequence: TGCGCCAGCAGCTTGTATGGCTTCCTGACAGGGACGTCCTACGAGCAGTACTTC. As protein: CASSLYGFLTGTSYEQYF.

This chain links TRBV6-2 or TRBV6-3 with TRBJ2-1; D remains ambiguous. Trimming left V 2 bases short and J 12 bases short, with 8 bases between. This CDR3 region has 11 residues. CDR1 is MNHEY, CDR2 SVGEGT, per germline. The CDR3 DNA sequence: TGTGCCAGCAGTTACCAGTTTTGGCAGTTCTTC. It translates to CASSYQFWQFF.

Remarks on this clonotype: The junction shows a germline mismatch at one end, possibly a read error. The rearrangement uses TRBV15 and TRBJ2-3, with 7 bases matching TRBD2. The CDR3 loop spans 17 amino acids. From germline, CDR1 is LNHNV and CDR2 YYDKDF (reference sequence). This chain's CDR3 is CATSRDSSRFAGDMQYF. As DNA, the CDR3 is TGTGCCACCAGCAGAGACTCTTCGAGATTTGCGGGAGATATGCAGTATTTT. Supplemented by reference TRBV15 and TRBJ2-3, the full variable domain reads DAMVIQNPRYQVTQFGKPVTLSCSQTLNHNVMYWYQQKSSQAPKLLFHYYDKDFNNEADTPDNFQSRRPNTSFCFLDIRSPGLGDTAMYLCATSRDSSRFAGDMQYFGPGTRLTVL.

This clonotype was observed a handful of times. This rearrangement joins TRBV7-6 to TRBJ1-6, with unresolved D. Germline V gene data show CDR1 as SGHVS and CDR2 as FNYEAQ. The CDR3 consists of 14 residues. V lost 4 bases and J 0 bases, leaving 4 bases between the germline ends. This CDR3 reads CASSSDSYNSPLHF. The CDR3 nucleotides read TGTGCCAGCAGCTCCGACTCCTATAATTCACCCCTCCACTTT.

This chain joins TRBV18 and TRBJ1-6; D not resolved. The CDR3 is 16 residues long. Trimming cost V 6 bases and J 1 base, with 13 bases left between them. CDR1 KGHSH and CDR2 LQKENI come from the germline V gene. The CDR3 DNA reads TGTGCCAGCTCGTCGGCGGTGGGGTCCTATAATTCACCCCTCCACTTT. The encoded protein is CASSSAVGSYNSPLHF.

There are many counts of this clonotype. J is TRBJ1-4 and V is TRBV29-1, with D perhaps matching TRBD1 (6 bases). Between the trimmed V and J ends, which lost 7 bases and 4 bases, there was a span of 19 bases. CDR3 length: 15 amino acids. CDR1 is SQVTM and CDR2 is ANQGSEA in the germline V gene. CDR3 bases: TGCAGCGCTGAGGGACGGGGGCCTGATAATGAAAAACTGTTTTTT. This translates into CSAEGRGPDNEKLFF.

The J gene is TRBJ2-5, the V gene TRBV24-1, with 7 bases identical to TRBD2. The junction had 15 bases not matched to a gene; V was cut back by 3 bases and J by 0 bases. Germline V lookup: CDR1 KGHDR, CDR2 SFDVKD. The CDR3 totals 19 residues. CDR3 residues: CATSDRSGTNLMYQETQYF. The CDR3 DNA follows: TGTGCCACCAGTGATCGATCCGGGACTAACCTTATGTACCAAGAGACCCAGTACTTC.

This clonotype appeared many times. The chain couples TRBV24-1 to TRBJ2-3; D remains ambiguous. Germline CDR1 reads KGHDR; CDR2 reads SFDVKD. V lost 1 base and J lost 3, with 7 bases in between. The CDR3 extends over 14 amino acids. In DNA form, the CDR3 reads TGTGCCACCAGTGATTTCCCCGGGACAGATACGCAGTATTTT. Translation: CATSDFPGTDTQYF.

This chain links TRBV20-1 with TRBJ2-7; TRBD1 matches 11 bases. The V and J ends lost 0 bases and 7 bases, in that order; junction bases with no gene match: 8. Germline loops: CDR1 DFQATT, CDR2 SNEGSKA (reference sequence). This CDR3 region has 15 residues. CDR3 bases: TGCAGTGCTAGAGATTTTGGACAGGGGGCGCTAGAGCAGTACTTC. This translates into CSARDFGQGALEQYF.

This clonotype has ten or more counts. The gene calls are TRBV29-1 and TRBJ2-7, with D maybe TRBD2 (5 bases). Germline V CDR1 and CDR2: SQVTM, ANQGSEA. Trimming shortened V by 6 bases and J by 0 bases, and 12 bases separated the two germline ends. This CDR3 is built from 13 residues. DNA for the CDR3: TGCAGCGTCGAGGGCTCCAGCTCCTACGAGCAGTACTTC. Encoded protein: CSVEGSSSYEQYF.

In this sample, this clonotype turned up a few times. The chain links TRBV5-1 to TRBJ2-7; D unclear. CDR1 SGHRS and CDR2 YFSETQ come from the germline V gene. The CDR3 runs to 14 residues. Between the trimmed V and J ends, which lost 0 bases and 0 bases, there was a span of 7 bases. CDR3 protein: CASSLDGDSYEQYF. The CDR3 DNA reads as TGCGCCAGCAGCTTGGACGGTGACTCCTACGAGCAGTACTTC.

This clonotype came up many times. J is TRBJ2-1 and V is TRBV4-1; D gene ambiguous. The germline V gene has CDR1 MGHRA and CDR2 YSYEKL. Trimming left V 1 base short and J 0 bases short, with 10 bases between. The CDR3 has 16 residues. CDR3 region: CASSQVGRSSYNEQFF. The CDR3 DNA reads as TGCGCCAGCAGCCAAGTCGGGCGGAGCTCCTACAATGAGCAGTTCTTC.

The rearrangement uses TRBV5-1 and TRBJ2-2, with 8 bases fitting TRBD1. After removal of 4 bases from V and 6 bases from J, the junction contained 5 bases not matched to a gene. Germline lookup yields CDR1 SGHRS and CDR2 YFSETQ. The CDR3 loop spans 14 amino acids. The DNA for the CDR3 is TGCGCCAGCAGCCTGACAGGGGTGGCCGGGGAGCTGTTTTTT. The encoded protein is CASSLTGVAGELFF.

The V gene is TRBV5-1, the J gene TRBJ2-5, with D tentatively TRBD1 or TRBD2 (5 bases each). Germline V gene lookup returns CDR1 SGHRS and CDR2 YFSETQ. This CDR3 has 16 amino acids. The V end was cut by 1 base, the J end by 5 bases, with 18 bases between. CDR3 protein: CASSLFSGRGVETQYF. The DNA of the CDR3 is TGCGCCAGCAGCTTGTTTTCCGGACGAGGGGTCGAGACCCAGTACTTC.

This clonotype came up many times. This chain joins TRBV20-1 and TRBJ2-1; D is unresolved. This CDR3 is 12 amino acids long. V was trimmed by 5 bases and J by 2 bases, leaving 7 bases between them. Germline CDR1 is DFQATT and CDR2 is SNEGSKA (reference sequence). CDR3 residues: CSAGRAYNEQFF. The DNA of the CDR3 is TGCAGTGCTGGTAGGGCCTACAATGAGCAGTTCTTC.

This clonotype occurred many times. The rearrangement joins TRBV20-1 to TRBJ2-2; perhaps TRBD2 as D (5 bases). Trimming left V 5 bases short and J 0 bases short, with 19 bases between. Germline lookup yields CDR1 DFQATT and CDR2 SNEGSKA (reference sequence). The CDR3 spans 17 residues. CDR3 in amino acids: CSAPTLGAGPNTGELFF. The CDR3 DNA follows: TGCAGTGCTCCGACCCTGGGTGCGGGCCCGAACACCGGGGAGCTGTTTTTT.

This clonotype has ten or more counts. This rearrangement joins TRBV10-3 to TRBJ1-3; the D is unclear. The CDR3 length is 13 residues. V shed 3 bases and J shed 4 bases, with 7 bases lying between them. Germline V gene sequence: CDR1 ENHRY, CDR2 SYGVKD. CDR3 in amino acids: CAISDSNGNTIYF. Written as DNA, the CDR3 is TGTGCCATCAGTGACAGCAACGGAAACACCATATATTTT.

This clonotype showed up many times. The CDR3 protein is CASSLSRSRYNEQFF. CDR3 DNA: TGTGCCAGCAGTTTATCACGTAGCAGATACAATGAGCAGTTCTTC. J is TRBJ2-1 and V is TRBV28, with unresolved D. CDR3 length equals 15 residues. V lost 1 base, J lost 4 bases, and 11 bases lay in between. Germline-derived CDR1 and CDR2 are MDHEN and SYDVKM.

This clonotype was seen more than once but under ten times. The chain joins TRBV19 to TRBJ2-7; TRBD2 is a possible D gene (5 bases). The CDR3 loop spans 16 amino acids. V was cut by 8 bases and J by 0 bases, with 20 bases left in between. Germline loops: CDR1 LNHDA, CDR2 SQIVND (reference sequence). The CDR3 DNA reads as TGTGCCAGTGCTACTGATGGGAGAGCGATCTCCTACGAGCAGTACTTC. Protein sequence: CASATDGRAISYEQYF.

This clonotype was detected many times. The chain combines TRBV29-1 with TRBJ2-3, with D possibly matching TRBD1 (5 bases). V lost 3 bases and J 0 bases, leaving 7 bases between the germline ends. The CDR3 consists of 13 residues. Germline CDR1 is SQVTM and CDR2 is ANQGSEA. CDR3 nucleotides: TGCAGCGTTGAGGGGCCGAGCACAGATACGCAGTATTTT. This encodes CSVEGPSTDTQYF.